What follows describes a single TCR beta chain. The data derive from a study of blood T cell repertoires in COVID-19. Study-wide background: From the United States, Italy and Spain came samples of acute and convalescent COVID-19. T cells, B-cell-depleted T cells, or PBMCs provided the cDNA or gDNA that served as material.

This CDR3 is built from 15 residues. Germline loops: CDR1 SEHNR, CDR2 FQNEAQ (reference sequence). V was pared by 5 bases and J by 4 bases, with 10 bases of the junction left unmatched. In the original processing: Estimates of nucleated cell counts were drawn from the amplification of reference gene primers. Some clones are missing from TCRdb's copy, which holds only in-frame ones; the method was immunoSEQ multiplex PCR. V and J calls and clone size are as listed in that table; D and trimming were resolved from the DNA. The sample comprises approximately 170,000 clones, approximately 84% of which are singletons, and 7.5% to 9.5% rests with the top ten.

Sequencing was done on a sample of peripheral blood. The chain combines TRBV7-9 with TRBJ2-5, with 7 bases lining up with TRBD2. The sequence derives from a middle-aged man who had recovered from COVID-19. DNA of the CDR3: TGTGCCAGCAGCCCCCTAACCGGGGGGAGAGAGACCCAGTACTTC. This codes for CASSPLTGGRETQYF.